The rows below give T cell receptor beta chains drawn from one sample of a study of regulatory T cells in long-lasting Graves disease. TCRdb reanalysed the multiplex PCR reads using MiXCR and keeps one entry per CDR3 protein. Of 450,000 to 700,000 distinct CDR3 sequences listed, roughly 14% were seen once; the top ten hold 8.5% to 10%. These data are also associated with another study on T cells in Graves' hyperthyroidism and ophthalmopathy.

The input for sequencing was peripheral blood mononuclear cells (PBMCs), taken at new diagnosis, from a patient treated with antithyroid drugs. These receptors were obtained from a man under 40 with Graves disease. Both conserved end residues are part of each CDR3. D genes are given only for firm matches. Only some rows state a clone size, as once, few, many or a class for expanded clones.

cdr3_nt	cdr3_aa	j_call	d_call	clone_size	v_call	cdr3_length
TGTGCCAGCAGCTCCGGGGGCTCTGGAAACACCATACATTTT	CASSSGGSGNTIHF	TRBJ1-3	.	.	TRBV2	14
TGTGCCAGCAGCGGCACAGGTTTCCCCTACACGAATGAGCAGTTCTTC	CASSGTGFPYTNEQFF	TRBJ2-1	.	.	TRBV7-6	16
TGTGCCAGCAGCGTAGGCCCAAGGGGGTACAATGAGCAGTTCTTC	CASSVGPRGYNEQFF	TRBJ2-1	.	.	TRBV9	15
TGTGCCAGCAGCTTAACTTTGGGACTAGCGGGAGGTTCCGAGACCCAGTACTTC	CASSLTLGLAGGSETQYF	TRBJ2-5	TRBD2	many	TRBV12-3/TRBV12-4	18
TGCGCCAGCAGCCCGAGTGCCAGGGTTAGCGGCTACACCTTC	CASSPSARVSGYTF	TRBJ1-2	.	few	TRBV4-1	14
TGCAGTGCTAGACCCACTAGCGGTGAGCAGTTCTTC	CSARPTSGEQFF	TRBJ2-1	TRBD2	many	TRBV20-1	12
TGCAGTGCTAGGGGGACAGTGACCTACGAGCAGTACTTC	CSARGTVTYEQYF	TRBJ2-7	TRBD1	many	TRBV20-1	13
TGTGCCAGCAGCTTATCGGCGTTTGGCAATGAGCAGTTCTTC	CASSLSAFGNEQFF	TRBJ2-1	.	many	TRBV7-2	14
TGTGCCAGCAGCGTAGGCAATACAGGGGTCGGAAACACCATATATTTT	CASSVGNTGVGNTIYF	TRBJ1-3	TRBD1	few	TRBV9	16
TGTGCCTGGAACTTCGGGGCATCTAACACTGAAGCTTTCTTT	CAWNFGASNTEAFF	TRBJ1-1	.	few	TRBV30	14
TGTGCCAGCAGTGCGAACGATCAGAGGGGTCAGCCCCAGCATTTT	CASSANDQRGQPQHF	TRBJ1-5	.	many	TRBV25-1	15
TGCGCCAGCAGTTCCTCGGATGCTTATGAGCAGTACTTC	CASSSSDAYEQYF	TRBJ2-7	.	.	TRBV10-1	13
TGTGCCAGCAGCTTAAATGGGGCCACAGATACGCAGTATTTT	CASSLNGATDTQYF	TRBJ2-3	.	many	TRBV7-3	14
TGTGCCAGCTTAGGGCGGGAGGGTCCGGGGAGAATCGGCACCGGGGAGCTGTTTTTT	CASLGREGPGRIGTGELFF	TRBJ2-2	TRBD2	.	TRBV2	19
TGCAGTGCTAGAGGTTCGTGGGACAATCAGCCCCAGCATTTT	CSARGSWDNQPQHF	TRBJ1-5	.	few	TRBV20-1	14
TGCAGTGCTAGCCGCCGCGATTTATACGAGCAGTACTTC	CSASRRDLYEQYF	TRBJ2-7	.	many	TRBV20-1	13
TGTGCCAGCAGTTCCCCCGACGGCGCCGGGGAGCTGTTTTTT	CASSSPDGAGELFF	TRBJ2-2	.	many	TRBV12-3/TRBV12-4	14
TGTGCCGTTAGCGGGAGCTCCTACAATGAGCAGTTCTTC	CAVSGSSYNEQFF	TRBJ2-1	TRBD2	.	TRBV25-1	13
TGTGCCAGCAGCGTCGGGAGTGCGAACACCGGGGAGCTGTTTTTT	CASSVGSANTGELFF	TRBJ2-2	.	.	TRBV7-3	15
TGTGCCAGCAGTTATCCAGCTAGCGGGGGCTACAATGAGCAGTTCTTC	CASSYPASGGYNEQFF	TRBJ2-1	TRBD2	many	TRBV6-5	16
TGTGCCAGCGTACGACCGGGACAGGAGAACTATGGCTACACCTTC	CASVRPGQENYGYTF	TRBJ1-2	TRBD1	many	TRBV27	15
TGTGCCAGCAGCTTCGATTTTAAGGGAAATGAAAAACTGTTTTTT	CASSFDFKGNEKLFF	TRBJ1-4	.	many	TRBV7-9	15
TGCGCCAGCAGCTTGGTCACAGGGATGAACACTGAAGCTTTCTTT	CASSLVTGMNTEAFF	TRBJ1-1	.	many	TRBV5-1	15
TGTGCCAGCTCCCGGGGATCTAACTATGGCTACACCTTC	CASSRGSNYGYTF	TRBJ1-2	.	many	TRBV27	13
TGTGCCAGCAGCCCCGGGCATCTCGCGAACACCGGGGAGCTGTTTTTT	CASSPGHLANTGELFF	TRBJ2-2	.	.	TRBV13	16
TGCAGTGCTAGGCCAGACGGCGGCCCTCACTACGAGCAGTACTTC	CSARPDGGPHYEQYF	TRBJ2-7	.	many	TRBV20-1	15
TGCGCCAGCAGCCAAGATCCCCCCCCGCCACGGGTCTTT	CASSQDPPPPRVF	TRBJ1-1	.	few	TRBV4-1	13
TGCAGCGTTGAGGGGGCCGCCTCCGGGGGCTACACCTTC	CSVEGAASGGYTF	TRBJ1-2	.	many	TRBV29-1	13
TGTGCCAGTAGTATGGTAAGCGGGAGTGCCTACGAGCAGTACTTC	CASSMVSGSAYEQYF	TRBJ2-7	TRBD2	.	TRBV19	15
TGTGCCAGCAGTTATTCGCCTAGCGGGAGGATGAGCTCCTACGAGCAGTACTTC	CASSYSPSGRMSSYEQYF	TRBJ2-7	TRBD2	many	TRBV6-5	18
TGTGCCAGCAGCGTACAGGGAGAAAGGAGCACAGATACGCAGTATTTT	CASSVQGERSTDTQYF	TRBJ2-3	.	.	TRBV9	16
TGCAGTGCTAGAAGACGGACTAGCGCAAGGGGGGACGAGCAGTACTTC	CSARRRTSARGDEQYF	TRBJ2-7	TRBD2	.	TRBV20-1	16
TGTGCCAGCAGCCACGGACAGGGGGTAGGCTACACCTTC	CASSHGQGVGYTF	TRBJ1-2	TRBD1	.	TRBV7-9	13
TGCAGTGCCCCCCCCGACAGCGGGAGGGCCTACAATGAGCAGTTCTTC	CSAPPDSGRAYNEQFF	TRBJ2-1	TRBD2	.	TRBV20-1	16
TGTGCCAGCAGGCCACGACCTGACAGGTCTGTAAGCTCCTACAATGAGCAGTTCTTC	CASRPRPDRSVSSYNEQFF	TRBJ2-1	.	many	TRBV12-3/TRBV12-4	19
TGCGCCAGCAGCTTGGGGGGAGGTCATGGGGCCAACGTCCTGACTTTC	CASSLGGGHGANVLTF	TRBJ2-6	.	few	TRBV5-1	16
TGTGCCAGTAGTCCCGCGACAGGGGTCGGGGAGCTGTTTTTT	CASSPATGVGELFF	TRBJ2-2	TRBD1	many	TRBV19	14
TGTGCCAGCAGTCACCTGGACAATTACAATGAGCAGTTCTTC	CASSHLDNYNEQFF	TRBJ2-1	.	many	TRBV28	14
TGCAGTGCTAGTGGAGGGAGGGGCTACGAGCAGTACTTC	CSASGGRGYEQYF	TRBJ2-7	TRBD2	many	TRBV20-1	13
TGTGCCAGCAGCCAGGGGCGGCACACTGAAGCTTTCTTT	CASSQGRHTEAFF	TRBJ1-1	.	many	TRBV3-1	13
TGCGCCAGCAGCTTGGCACGGCGACAGGGGCGGACGAACTATGGCTACACCTTC	CASSLARRQGRTNYGYTF	TRBJ1-2	TRBD1	many	TRBV5-1	18